The table lists the clone carrying this T cell receptor beta chain with many counts. The sample is drawn from a study of early T cells in non-severe SARS-CoV-2 infection. From the 5' RACE reads, TCRdb called clonotypes with MiXCR, one entry per CDR3 protein. This sample has about 60,000 distinct CDR3 sequences, with 10% to 15% found just once. The CDR3 runs 15 residues. V was pared by 4 bases and J by 1 base, with 14 bases between. The germline CDR1 and CDR2 sequences are MNHEY and SMNVEV (reference sequence). The sample comprised whole blood. The TCR was taken from an adult who was a healthcare worker with PCR-confirmed SARS-CoV-2 infection or an uninfected control (not recorded which). The chain recombines TRBV27 with TRBJ2-7; unclear D gene. The CDR3 nucleotides are TGTGCCAGCAGTTATCGCCCTCCCTCGTCCTACGAGCAGTACTTC. Translation gives CASSYRPPSSYEQYF.